Each of the 29 T cell receptor beta chains below was sequenced from the same sample in a study of cytomegalovirus exposure and HLA in healthy donors. It was with 60 Vbeta and 13 Jbeta primers that the PCR ran. Sequencing used immunoSEQ multiplex PCR; TCRdb keeps in-frame clones, though not all of them. This table has some 190,000 clones, approximately 80% appearing once. Sequencing was carried out using PBMCs. The receptors come from a woman between 40 and 55 years old in good health and CMV-seronegative.

This chain links TRBV11-2 with TRBJ1-2, with TRBD1 as a possible D gene (5 bases). Germline CDR1 and CDR2: SGHAT and FQNNGV. V was shortened by 1 base and J by 1 base, with 7 bases between the two germline ends. The CDR3 extends over 14 amino acids. The DNA for the CDR3 is TGTGCCAGCAGCTTAGGGGGGGATAACTATGGCTACACCTTC. Translated, it gives CASSLGGDNYGYTF.

The CDR3 region has the DNA TGTGCCAGCAGGAGGCAAGAGACCCAGTACTTC. Its protein product is CASRRQETQYF. The chain uses TRBV6-5 and TRBJ2-5; no definite D call. The length of the CDR3 is 11 residues. CDR1 and CDR2 (germline): MNHEY, SVGAGI. V lost 6 bases and J lost 2, with 4 bases in between.

CDR3 in DNA: TGTGCCAGCAGTGGGGAGAGAGACAATCGGGCTTTCTTT. Translation gives CASSGERDNRAFF. The V call is TRBV2, the J call TRBJ1-1, with D uncertain. Germline CDR1 and CDR2: SNHLY and FYNNEI. V lost 4 bases, J lost 11 bases, and 17 bases lay in between. CDR3 length equals 13 residues.

This clone has a handful of counts. The chain recombines TRBV18 with TRBJ1-5, with D possibly matching TRBD1 (5 bases). The CDR3 length is 15 residues. V shed 0 bases and J shed 0 bases, with 6 bases lying between them. The germline V gene encodes CDR1 KGHSH and CDR2 LQKENI. CDR3: CASSPPTVSNQPQHF. CDR3 in DNA: TGTGCCAGCTCACCACCGACAGTTAGCAATCAGCCCCAGCATTTT. Variable domain in full (rest from reference TRBV18 and TRBJ1-5): NAGVMQNPRHLVRRRGQEARLRCSPMKGHSHVYWYRQLPEEGLKFMVYLQKENIIDESGMPKERFSAEFPKEGPSILRIQQVVRGDSAAYFCASSPPTVSNQPQHFGDGTRLSIL.

V is TRBV10-3 and J is TRBJ2-1, with 10 bases fitting TRBD2. The CDR3 spans 16 residues. From germline, CDR1 is ENHRY and CDR2 SYGVKD. The J segment lost 8 bases and the V segment lost 3 bases, leaving 10 bases of the junction unmatched. In DNA form, the CDR3 reads TGTGCCATCAGTGACCCCTCTAGCGGGAGTGCGTATGAGCAGTTCTTC. It translates to CAISDPSSGSAYEQFF.

This clone was recorded once. This chain links TRBV2 with TRBJ2-2; 9 bases map to TRBD2. The germline V gene encodes CDR1 SNHLY and CDR2 FYNNEI. Trimming removed 2 bases from V and 0 bases from J; junction bases left unmatched: 1. This CDR3 is built from 16 residues. CDR3 DNA sequence: TGTGCCAGCAGTGAACTAGCGGGATCGAACACCGGGGAGCTGTTTTTT. Its protein product is CASSELAGSNTGELFF. Combining the CDR3 with reference TRBV2 and TRBJ2-2 gives the whole variable domain EPEVTQTPSHQVTQMGQEVILRCVPISNHLYFYWYRQILGQKVEFLVSFYNNEISEKSEIFDDQFSVERPDGSNFTLKIRSTKLEDSAMYFCASSELAGSNTGELFFGEGSRLTVL.

The chain has TRBV7-2 and TRBJ1-2; D remains ambiguous. The V gene lost 2 bases and the J gene lost 4 bases, with 8 bases spanning the gap. The CDR3 loop spans 13 amino acids. Germline V gene data show CDR1 as SGHTA and CDR2 as FQGNSA. The CDR3 coding sequence is TGTGCCAGCAGCTTACCCGGACTCTATGGCTACACCTTC. This sequence encodes CASSLPGLYGYTF.

The chain has TRBV18 and TRBJ1-5; a possible D gene is TRBD1 (5 bases). The germline V and J ends were trimmed by 1 base and 2 bases, with 9 bases remaining between them. Germline V gives CDR1 KGHSH, CDR2 LQKENI. This CDR3 has 15 residues. Here the CDR3 reads CASSPLGGGNQPQHF. The CDR3 DNA reads as TGTGCCAGCTCACCACTTGGGGGGGGCAATCAGCCCCAGCATTTT. Filled out from reference TRBV18 and TRBJ1-5, the complete variable domain reads NAGVMQNPRHLVRRRGQEARLRCSPMKGHSHVYWYRQLPEEGLKFMVYLQKENIIDESGMPKERFSAEFPKEGPSILRIQQVVRGDSAAYFCASSPLGGGNQPQHFGDGTRLSIL.

The V gene is TRBV5-4, the J gene TRBJ2-2; no definite D call. The length of the CDR3 is 14 residues. V was trimmed by 2 bases and J by 1 base, leaving 6 bases between them. Germline V lookup: CDR1 SGHNT, CDR2 YYREEE (reference sequence). CDR3 sequence (DNA): TGTGCCAGCAGCTTACCAGAGAACACCGGGGAGCTGTTTTTT. It yields the protein CASSLPENTGELFF.

The chain combines TRBV11-3 with TRBJ2-3, with D possibly TRBD2 on 5 matching bases. Germline V gives CDR1 SGHNT, CDR2 YENEEA. The V end was cut by 1 base, the J end by 2 bases, with 13 bases between. This CDR3 is built from 16 residues. CDR3 in DNA: TGTGCCAGCAGCTTAGGGGATAGCGTACTCACAGATACGCAGTATTTT. Translating gives CASSLGDSVLTDTQYF. Variable domain in full (rest from reference TRBV11-3 and TRBJ2-3): EAGVVQSPRYKIIEKKQPVAFWCNPISGHNTLYWYLQNLGQGPELLIRYENEEAVDDSQLPKDRFSAERLKGVDSTLKIQPAELGDSAVYLCASSLGDSVLTDTQYFGPGTRLTVL.

The rearrangement joins TRBV7-8 to TRBJ2-1; D might be TRBD1 (6 bases). The CDR3 extends over 19 amino acids. Germline V lookup: CDR1 SGHVS, CDR2 FQNEAQ. V lost 5 bases and J lost 7, with 30 bases in between. CDR3 DNA sequence: TGTGCCAGCAGCCCTTCTACGATCCCCGGGACACGGTTGCGGAATGAGCAGTTCTTC. Translation gives CASSPSTIPGTRLRNEQFF.

This chain joins TRBV6-5 and TRBJ2-7; 13 bases are shared with TRBD2. V was clipped by 7 bases and J by 5 bases; unmatched bases: 5. CDR1 MNHEY and CDR2 SVGAGI come from the germline V gene. The CDR3 sequence is 14 residues long. CDR3 protein: CASTDGLAGDEQYF. The CDR3 DNA reads as TGTGCCAGCACCGACGGACTAGCGGGAGACGAGCAGTACTTC.

This chain's CDR3 is CASSLQGTYEQYF. CDR3 DNA sequence: TGTGCCAGCAGCTTGCAGGGAACCTACGAGCAGTACTTC. This chain links TRBV7-2 with TRBJ2-7, with a possible D match to TRBD1 (5 bases). V was clipped by 3 bases and J by 2 bases, with 8 bases between them. The CDR3 runs 13 residues. Germline loops: CDR1 SGHTA, CDR2 FQGNSA.

This clone was detected a few times. One end of the junction varies from germline; a read error may be responsible. The chain combines TRBV7-9 with TRBJ2-1; D may be TRBD2 (6 bases). This CDR3 spans 16 amino acids. Germline V lookup: CDR1 SEHNR, CDR2 FQNEAQ (reference sequence). The CDR3 is CSSSSDQGGLGDEQFF. CDR3 DNA sequence: TGTTCCAGCAGCTCGGACCAGGGAGGCCTCGGAGATGAGCAGTTCTTC.

This chain's CDR3 is CASSHTRDRGRVVAKNIQYF. The CDR3 DNA is TGCGCCAGCAGCCACACCCGGGACAGGGGACGCGTAGTAGCCAAAAACATTCAGTACTTC. The V and J genes are TRBV4-3 and TRBJ2-4, with 10 bases fitting TRBD1. CDR1 LGHNA and CDR2 YSLEER come from the germline V gene. With 3 bases clipped from V and 0 bases from J, the junction kept 14 bases outside the gene matches. The CDR3 consists of 20 residues.

The V and J genes are TRBV2 and TRBJ2-1; TRBD2 agrees at 7 bases. CDR1 and CDR2 (germline): SNHLY, FYNNEI. The CDR3 spans 15 residues. The J segment lost 5 bases and the V segment lost 5 bases, leaving 9 bases of the junction unmatched. The CDR3 coding sequence is TGTGCCAGCAGTCGTCTAGCGGCACAGAACAATGAGCAGTTCTTC. Residues: CASSRLAAQNNEQFF.

This chain links TRBV5-6 with TRBJ1-2, with D tentatively TRBD1 (5 bases). The germline gives CDR1 SGHDT, CDR2 YYEEEE. The V and J ends lost 1 base and 5 bases respectively, with 12 bases between them. This CDR3 is built from 14 residues. The DNA of the CDR3 is TGTGCCAGCAGCTTGCAAGGGGTGCGTTATGGCTACACCTTC. Translated, it gives CASSLQGVRYGYTF.

The V call is TRBV4-1, the J call TRBJ2-3, with 8 bases that match TRBD2. Trimming at V came to 4 bases and at J to 2 bases, leaving 11 bases not matched to a gene. The CDR3 is 17 amino acids. The germline CDR1 and CDR2 sequences are MGHRA and YSYEKL. CDR3 sequence (DNA): TGCGCCAGCAGCCCCCCGGGCGGGAGGATCTCCACAGATACGCAGTATTTT. Translating it yields CASSPPGGRISTDTQYF.

The CDR3 spells CASSTRGTGGVNEQFF. In DNA, the CDR3 is TGTGCCAGTAGTACAAGAGGGACAGGGGGTGTCAATGAGCAGTTCTTC. The chain uses TRBV19 and TRBJ2-1; 11 bases are shared with TRBD1. Trimming took 4 bases from V and 6 from J; bases not matched to a gene: 8. The CDR3 spans 16 residues. The germline CDR1 and CDR2 sequences are LNHDA and SQIVND (reference sequence).

The chain recombines TRBV6-1 with TRBJ2-5, with D possibly being TRBD2 (6 bases). CDR1 and CDR2 from the germline V gene are MNHNS and SASEGT. This CDR3 is 14 amino acids long. Trimming pared 5 bases from V and 4 bases from J, leaving 14 bases between. CDR3 residues: CASSIGGSGETQYF. The CDR3 coding sequence is TGTGCCAGCAGTATCGGGGGTAGCGGAGAGACCCAGTACTTC.

This chain joins TRBV30 and TRBJ2-2; no definite D call. The length of the CDR3 is 13 residues. V was cut by 0 bases and J by 6 bases, with 8 bases left in between. The germline V gene has CDR1 GTSNPN and CDR2 SVGIG (reference sequence). The CDR3, as DNA: TGTGCCTGGAGTGTAGTTGGCTCCGGGGAGCTGTTTTTT. Protein: CAWSVVGSGELFF.

J is TRBJ2-1 and V is TRBV5-4; TRBD1 matches at 8 bases. The CDR3 length is 16 residues. Germline CDR1 and CDR2: SGHNT and YYREEE (reference sequence). Germline trimming cut 0 bases from V and 7 bases from J; bases unmatched to any gene: 9. The CDR3 reads CASSLAGGQGSNEQFF. In nucleotides, the CDR3 is TGTGCCAGCAGCTTGGCTGGAGGACAGGGATCGAATGAGCAGTTCTTC.

The rearrangement joins TRBV15 to TRBJ1-3; TRBD1 matches 9 bases. Germline CDR1 LNHNV, CDR2 YYDKDF (reference sequence). V lost 7 bases and J lost 7; bases outside the gene matches: 8. The CDR3 has 14 residues. The chain's CDR3 is CATTSDRGGNTIYF. The CDR3, as DNA: TGTGCCACCACCTCGGACAGGGGAGGCAACACCATATATTTT.

V usage is TRBV6-1 and J usage is TRBJ1-1, with D possibly being TRBD1 (6 bases). This CDR3 has 11 residues. The germline V gene has CDR1 MNHNS and CDR2 SASEGT. Trimming took 8 bases from V and 8 from J, leaving 12 bases between them. The CDR3 DNA follows: TGTGCCAGCCAAACCGGGACAGAAGCTTTCTTT. Protein: CASQTGTEAFF.

The rearrangement links TRBV7-9 to TRBJ1-4; D might be TRBD1 (5 bases). V lost 11 bases to trimming and J lost 1 base, with 14 bases between them. There are 14 residues in the CDR3. Per germline, CDR1 SEHNR and CDR2 FQNEAQ (reference sequence). The CDR3 nucleotides read TGTGCCGCAGGGCCTGACAGAACTAATGAAAAACTGTTTTTT. It codes for CAAGPDRTNEKLFF.

The chain joins TRBV11-2 to TRBJ2-1; D remains ambiguous. CDR3 length: 14 amino acids. Germline-derived CDR1 and CDR2 are SGHAT and FQNNGV. V was shortened by 1 base and J by 2 bases, with 6 bases between the two germline ends. This CDR3 reads CASSLGSAYNEQFF. For the CDR3, the DNA is TGTGCCAGCAGCTTAGGGAGCGCCTACAATGAGCAGTTCTTC.

The chain has TRBV18 and TRBJ2-1, with 13 bases that match TRBD2. With 3 bases clipped from V and 1 base from J, the junction kept 6 bases outside the gene matches. Germline V lookup: CDR1 KGHSH, CDR2 LQKENI. The CDR3 length is 18 residues. The CDR3 nucleotides are TGTGCCAGCTCACCGTGGACTAGCGGGAGAGGGTCCTACAATGAGCAGTTCTTC. This sequence encodes CASSPWTSGRGSYNEQFF.

This chain links TRBV11-2 with TRBJ2-2, with 7 bases lining up with TRBD1. Trimming cost V 4 bases and J 1 base; bases outside gene matches: 0. CDR3 length equals 14 residues. The germline CDR1 and CDR2 sequences are SGHAT and FQNNGV. For the CDR3, the DNA is TGTGCCAGCAGCTGGGACAGGAACACCGGGGAGCTGTTTTTT. Translated: CASSWDRNTGELFF.

The rearrangement joins TRBV10-3 to TRBJ2-3; TRBD2 matches at 7 bases. Trimming took 3 bases from V and 0 from J; bases not matched to a gene: 6. The germline CDR1 and CDR2 sequences are ENHRY and SYGVKD. This CDR3 is built from 16 residues. In DNA, the CDR3 is TGTGCCATCAGTGACCGGGCTAGCGGAAGCACAGATACGCAGTATTTT. This gives the protein CAISDRASGSTDTQYF.